Given below is one TCR beta chain in context. Its antigen is unidentified. Treatment reported: over 15 received Ad26.COV2.S at low or high dose, single or two shots; 5 received placebo; per-sample allocation not given. Specimen acquisition occurred on day 63 following the initial vaccine or placebo injection. An Ad26 vector expressing Wuhan-strain SARS-CoV-2 spike served as the vaccine. This sample was included in a study of Ad26.COV2.S vaccination and SARS-CoV-2 variants. The study's findings and limits: Higher spike-specific TCR breadth was found in vaccine recipients than in placebo recipients. Placebo recipients and vaccine recipients were similar in non-spike TCR breadth.

This CDR3 has 17 amino acids. Only in-frame clones appear in the TCRdb table, and some are missing; sequencing was by immunoSEQ multiplex PCR. The top ten clones hold under 2% of a sample with over 400,000 clones, roughly 90% of them seen once. The V and J genes are TRBV21-1 and TRBJ1-2; TRBD1 is taken as the D call from the table, unchecked against the DNA. TRBV21-1 is reported as a pseudogene. The sequenced sample was peripheral blood, obtained in a trial of Ad26.COV2.S vaccine versus placebo. The sequence came from a person between 18 and 65 years old who received the Ad26.COV2.S COVID-19 vaccine or a placebo. CDR3 protein: CASPIQGFENPNYGYTF. CDR3 nucleotides: TGTGCCAGCCCGATACAGGGGTTCGAAAATCCTAACTATGGCTACACCTTC.